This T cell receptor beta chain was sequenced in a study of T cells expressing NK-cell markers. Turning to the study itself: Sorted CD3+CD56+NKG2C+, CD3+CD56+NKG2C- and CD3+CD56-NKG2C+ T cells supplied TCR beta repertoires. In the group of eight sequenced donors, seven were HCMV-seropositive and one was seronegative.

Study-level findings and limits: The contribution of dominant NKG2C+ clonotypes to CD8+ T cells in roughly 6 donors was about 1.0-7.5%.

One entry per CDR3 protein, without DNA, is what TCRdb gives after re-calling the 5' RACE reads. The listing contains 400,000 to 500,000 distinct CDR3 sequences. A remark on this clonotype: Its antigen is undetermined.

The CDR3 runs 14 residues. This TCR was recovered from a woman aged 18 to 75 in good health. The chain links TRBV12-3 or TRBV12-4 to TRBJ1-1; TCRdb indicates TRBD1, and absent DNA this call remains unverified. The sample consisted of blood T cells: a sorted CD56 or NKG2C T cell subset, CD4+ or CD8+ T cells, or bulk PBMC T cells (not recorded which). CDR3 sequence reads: CASSIQGGATEAFF.